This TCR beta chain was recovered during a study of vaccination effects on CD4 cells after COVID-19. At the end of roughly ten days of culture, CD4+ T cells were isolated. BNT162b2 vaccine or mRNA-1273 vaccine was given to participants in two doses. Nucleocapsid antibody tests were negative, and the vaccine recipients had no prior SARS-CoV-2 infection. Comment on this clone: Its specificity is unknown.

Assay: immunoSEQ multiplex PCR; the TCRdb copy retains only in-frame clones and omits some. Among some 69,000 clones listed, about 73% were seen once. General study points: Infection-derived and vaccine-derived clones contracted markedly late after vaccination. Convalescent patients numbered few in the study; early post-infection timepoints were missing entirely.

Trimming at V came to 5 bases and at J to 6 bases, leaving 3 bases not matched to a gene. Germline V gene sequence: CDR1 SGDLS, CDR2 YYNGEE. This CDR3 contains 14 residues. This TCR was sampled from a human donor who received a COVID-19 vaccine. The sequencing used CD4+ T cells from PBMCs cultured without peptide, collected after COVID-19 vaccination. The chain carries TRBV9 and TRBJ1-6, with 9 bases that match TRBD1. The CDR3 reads CASRGQGLNSPLHF. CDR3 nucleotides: TGTGCCAGCAGAGGACAGGGGCTTAATTCACCCCTCCACTTT.